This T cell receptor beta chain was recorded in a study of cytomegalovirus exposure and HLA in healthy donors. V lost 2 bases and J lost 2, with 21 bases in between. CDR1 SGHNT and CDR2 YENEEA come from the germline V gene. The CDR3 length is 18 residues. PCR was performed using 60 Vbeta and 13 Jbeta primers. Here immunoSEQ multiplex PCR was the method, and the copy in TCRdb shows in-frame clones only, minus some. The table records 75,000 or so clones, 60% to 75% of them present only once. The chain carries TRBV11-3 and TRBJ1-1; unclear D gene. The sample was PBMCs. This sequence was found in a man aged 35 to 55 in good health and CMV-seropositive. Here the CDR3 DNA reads TGTGCCAGCAGCTTACTTGGGGTTTGGGGAGGCCGAAACACTGAAGCTTTCTTT. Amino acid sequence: CASSLLGVWGGRNTEAFF.